These 25 T cell receptor beta chains were sequenced from one sample in a study of molecular identifiers for immune sequencing clone quantification. MiXCR, run by TCRdb on the PCR reads, gives a single entry per CDR3 protein. The sample has approximately 550,000 distinct CDR3 sequences, about 20% seen once. Specimen: naive CD8+ T cells from blood, with Jurkat cell RNA spiked in. Subset noted: FACS-sorted CD8+CD4-CCR7+CD45RA+ naive T cells. The origin of the receptors is a human donor in good health. Some libraries in this study had Jurkat cell RNA spiked in.

In its sample, this clonotype was seen a few times. V is TRBV5-6 and J is TRBJ1-1; 8 bases line up with TRBD1. Trimming cost V 0 bases and J 5 bases; bases outside gene matches: 6. Per the germline V gene, CDR1 is SGHDT and CDR2 is YYEEEE. The CDR3 sequence is 15 residues long. In nucleotides, the CDR3 is TGTGCCAGCAGCTTGGACGTTACAGGGGGAACTGAAGCTTTCTTT. Amino acids: CASSLDVTGGTEAFF.

The chain combines TRBV5-4 with TRBJ2-3, with D unresolved. There are 15 residues in the CDR3. V lost 2 bases and J 4 bases, leaving 14 bases between the germline ends. Germline V gene sequence: CDR1 SGHNT, CDR2 YYREEE (reference sequence). The CDR3 reads CASSFRQRSADTQYF. Here the CDR3 DNA reads TGTGCCAGCAGCTTTCGGCAGAGGAGTGCAGATACGCAGTATTTT. Using reference TRBV5-4 and TRBJ2-3 for the parts outside the CDR3, the full variable domain is ETGVTQSPTHLIKTRGQQVTLRCSSQSGHNTVSWYQQALGQGPQFIFQYYREEENGRGNFPPRFSGLQFPNYSSELNVNALELDDSALYLCASSFRQRSADTQYFGPGTRLTVL.

The CDR3 is CASSPKGGDTQYF. The CDR3 nucleotides read TGTGCCAGTAGCCCCAAGGGTGGAGATACGCAGTATTTT. This chain connects TRBV19 to TRBJ2-3; D uncertain. Between the trimmed V and J ends, which lost 6 bases and 5 bases, there was a span of 12 bases. This CDR3 has 13 residues. From germline, CDR1 is LNHDA and CDR2 SQIVND (reference sequence).

The V gene is TRBV12-3 or TRBV12-4, the J gene TRBJ1-5; 7 nucleotides match TRBD1. The ends lost 2 bases at V and 2 bases at J; junction bases unmatched: 9. This CDR3 region has 17 residues. The CDR3 DNA is TGTGCCAGCAGTTTATTTACCTTCGGGACAGGCAATCAGCCCCAGCATTTT. This sequence encodes CASSLFTFGTGNQPQHF.

The sample holds many counts of this clonotype. The chain uses TRBV5-1 and TRBJ2-7; D is unclear. Germline V gene data show CDR1 as SGHRS and CDR2 as YFSETQ. This CDR3 is 14 amino acids long. V shed 1 base and J shed 2 bases, with 10 bases lying between them. In DNA form, the CDR3 reads TGCGCCAGCAGCTTGTCTTCGAAACCCTACGAGCAGTACTTC. Amino acid sequence: CASSLSSKPYEQYF.

The chain uses TRBV6-1 and TRBJ2-7, with D perhaps being TRBD1 or TRBD2 (6 bases each). The CDR3 has 15 amino acids. V lost 6 bases and J 3 bases, leaving 18 bases between the germline ends. Per the germline V gene, CDR1 is MNHNS and CDR2 is SASEGT. CDR3 amino acids: CASSHWGDNNYEQYF. In DNA, the CDR3 is TGTGCCAGCAGCCACTGGGGGGACAACAACTACGAGCAGTACTTC.

Comment on this clonotype: It may be a read error: a sequence one base away is much more abundant. This chain links TRBV7-9 with TRBJ2-7, with 11 positions matching TRBD1. Per the germline V gene, CDR1 is SEHNR and CDR2 is FQNEAQ (reference sequence). This CDR3 is built from 14 residues. Here the CDR3 DNA reads TGTGCCAGCAGCGGCGGACAGGGGGCCTACGAGCAGCACTTC. This sequence encodes CASSGGQGAYEQHF.

The gene calls are TRBV27 and TRBJ2-3; 9 bases map to TRBD1. The ends lost 2 bases at V and 9 bases at J; junction bases unmatched: 18. The CDR3 loop spans 18 amino acids. The germline gives CDR1 MNHEY, CDR2 SMNVEV (reference sequence). CDR3 coding DNA: TGTGCCAGCAGTTTAAACTTGGGCATAAGACAGGGGGTCCCGACGCAGTATTTT. Its translation: CASSLNLGIRQGVPTQYF.

This chain links TRBV24-1 with TRBJ1-5; no definite D call. This CDR3 is built from 16 residues. Germline V gives CDR1 KGHDR, CDR2 SFDVKD. Trimming took off 4 bases at V and 2 bases at J, with 14 bases between the two ends. The CDR3 DNA reads TGTGCCACCAGTGACGATCACCCGAGGCGCAATCAGCCCCAGCATTTT. Protein sequence: CATSDDHPRRNQPQHF.

The chain uses TRBV30 and TRBJ2-3; possible D gene TRBD2, 5 bases. Germline values: CDR1 GTSNPN, CDR2 SVGIG (reference sequence). V lost 4 bases and J 0 bases, leaving 8 bases between the germline ends. This CDR3 has 13 amino acids. The CDR3, as DNA: TGTGCCTGGAACGGAGGAAGCACAGATACGCAGTATTTT. This sequence encodes CAWNGGSTDTQYF.

Remarks on this clonotype: The junction shows a germline mismatch at one end, possibly a read error. The chain carries TRBV11-2 and TRBJ2-1; the match to TRBD2 covers 8 bases. The germline CDR1 and CDR2 sequences are SGHAT and FQNNGV. The CDR3 is 20 amino acids. CDR3 in DNA: TGTGCCAGCAGCTTCGCCGCCGGTGGGGATAGGCTACTAGCGGCGAATGGGCAGTTCTTC. Translation gives CASSFAAGGDRLLAANGQFF. Complete variable domain (other parts from reference TRBV11-2 and TRBJ2-1): EAGVAQSPRYKIIEKRQSVAFWCNPISGHATLYWYQQILGQGPKLLIQFQNNGVVDDSQLPKDRFSAERLKGVDSTLKIQPAKLEDSAVYLCASSFAAGGDRLLAANGQFFGPGTRLTVL.

This clonotype was counted only a few times. V usage is TRBV7-9 and J usage is TRBJ2-2, with 10 positions matching TRBD1. There are 19 residues in the CDR3. CDR1 is SEHNR, CDR2 FQNEAQ, per germline (reference sequence). V was clipped by 5 bases and J by 5 bases; unmatched bases: 17. The CDR3 is CASSPPAIWDRGGTGELFF. The CDR3 coding sequence is TGTGCCAGCAGCCCTCCGGCCATCTGGGACAGGGGAGGGACCGGGGAGCTGTTTTTT.

Many counts were recorded for this clonotype. V gene TRBV23-1 combines with J gene TRBJ2-6; D is possibly TRBD1 (6 bases). TRBV23-1 is treated as an ORF (open reading frame) with a function not yet certain. With 3 bases removed from V and 2 bases from J, the gap between germline ends came to 14 bases. The CDR3 has 17 residues. The CDR3: CASSQIWDITGANVLTF. The CDR3, as DNA: TGCGCCAGCAGTCAGATCTGGGACATTACTGGGGCCAACGTCCTGACTTTC.

This clonotype has at least ten counts. The V call is TRBV4-1, the J call TRBJ1-5, with D possibly TRBD1 on 5 matching bases. This CDR3 spans 15 amino acids. The V end lost 1 base, the J end lost 6 bases, and 13 bases lay between the germline ends. Germline CDR1 reads MGHRA; CDR2 reads YSYEKL. The CDR3 spells CASSQGRGSGQPQHF. The CDR3 DNA follows: TGCGCCAGCAGCCAAGGAAGGGGTTCGGGTCAGCCCCAGCATTTT.

The table lists this clonotype with a few counts. The J gene is TRBJ2-1, the V gene TRBV7-9; 9 bases agree with TRBD2. This CDR3 comprises 15 residues. From germline, CDR1 is SEHNR and CDR2 FQNEAQ (reference sequence). V lost 7 bases and J lost 9; bases outside the gene matches: 13. DNA for the CDR3: TGTGCCAGCAAAACTAGCGGGCTCCAAGGGGCTGAGCAGTTCTTC. It codes for CASKTSGLQGAEQFF.

The table lists this clonotype with a few counts. The V and J genes are TRBV7-9 and TRBJ2-2, with D perhaps TRBD2 (7 bases). Trimming stripped 7 bases from V and 4 bases from J, with 13 bases between. There are 14 residues in the CDR3. Germline V gene sequence: CDR1 SEHNR, CDR2 FQNEAQ (reference sequence). CDR3 DNA sequence: TGTGCCAGCAACCTAGGGGGGGGCACCGGGGAGCTGTTTTTT. It translates to CASNLGGGTGELFF.

A few counts support this clonotype. The chain joins TRBV11-2 to TRBJ1-2; 7 bases map to TRBD1. This CDR3 has 13 residues. V shed 1 base, J shed 6 bases, and the junction held 2 bases outside the gene matches. The germline V gene has CDR1 SGHAT and CDR2 FQNNGV. CDR3 nucleotides: TGTGCCAGCAGCTTAGTACAGGGGAATGGCTACACCTTC. Translating gives CASSLVQGNGYTF.

The rearrangement links TRBV20-1 to TRBJ2-7; tentative D call: TRBD2 (7 bases). The V end lost 6 bases, the J end lost 7 bases, and 25 bases lay between the germline ends. The CDR3 is 15 residues long. The germline CDR1 and CDR2 sequences are DFQATT and SNEGSKA (reference sequence). CDR3 residues: CSAGGGTGRLWEQYF. In nucleotides, the CDR3 is TGCAGTGCAGGGGGGGGAACTGGGAGGTTATGGGAGCAGTACTTC.

A few counts support this clonotype. The gene calls are TRBV4-1 and TRBJ1-1; D is ambiguous. V was shortened by 0 bases and J by 11 bases, with 7 bases between the two germline ends. Germline V gene lookup returns CDR1 MGHRA and CDR2 YSYEKL. The CDR3 runs 11 residues. CDR3 DNA: TGCGCCAGCAGCCAAGAAGGGTTGGCTTTCTTT. Amino acid sequence: CASSQEGLAFF.

This clonotype was counted at least ten times. The CDR3 sequence: CASSELWTLSQPQHF. The CDR3 coding sequence is TGTGCCAGCAGTGAACTCTGGACTCTCAGTCAGCCCCAGCATTTT. The rearrangement joins TRBV6-1 to TRBJ1-5; D is undetermined. Per the germline V gene, CDR1 is MNHNS and CDR2 is SASEGT. The CDR3 runs to 15 residues. Between the trimmed V and J ends, which lost 2 bases and 6 bases, there was a span of 14 bases.

This clonotype was counted at least ten times. V is TRBV4-1 and J is TRBJ1-1; tentative D call: TRBD1 (5 bases). The CDR3 loop spans 16 amino acids. Deletions cut 0 bases from V and 0 bases from J, with 11 bases between. Germline lookup yields CDR1 MGHRA and CDR2 YSYEKL. The CDR3 DNA is TGCGCCAGCAGCCAAGAGGTGACAGCCTTGAACACTGAAGCTTTCTTT. It codes for CASSQEVTALNTEAFF.

This clonotype has at least ten counts. The chain uses TRBV4-2 and TRBJ2-5, with D uncertain. The ends were cut back, 3 bases at V and 4 bases at J, with 6 bases in the middle. The CDR3 runs 12 residues. Germline V gene data show CDR1 as LGHNA and CDR2 as YNFKEQ. The CDR3 loop reads CASSHQAETQYF. The CDR3, as DNA: TGTGCCAGCAGCCATCAAGCAGAGACCCAGTACTTC.

This clonotype was recorded many times. The chain carries TRBV5-5 and TRBJ2-3; TRBD2 might be the D (5 bases). Looked up from germline, CDR1 is SGHKS and CDR2 is YYEKEE (reference sequence). Trimming took 4 bases from V and 3 from J, leaving 12 bases between them. This CDR3 has 14 amino acids. The CDR3 DNA reads as TGTGCCAGCAGCGAGAGGGCTTCGACAGATACGCAGTATTTT. Protein product: CASSERASTDTQYF.

This clonotype was detected only a few times. This chain links TRBV13 with TRBJ2-1, with TRBD1 matching over 7 bases. Germline CDR1 and CDR2: PRHDT and FYEKMQ (reference sequence). The CDR3 sequence is 15 residues long. The V and J ends lost 5 bases and 5 bases, in that order; junction bases with no gene match: 9. CDR3 DNA: TGTGCCAGCAGCCGAGGGGGCGCGGGTGACAATGAGCAGTTCTTC. This sequence encodes CASSRGGAGDNEQFF.

This clonotype was counted at least ten times. The genes are TRBV11-2 and TRBJ2-1; D is tentatively TRBD1 or TRBD2 (6 bases each). Trimming removed 5 bases from V and 0 bases from J, with 17 bases in between. This CDR3 has 17 residues. Germline-derived CDR1 and CDR2 are SGHAT and FQNNGV. The CDR3: CASSRGPGRSSYNEQFF. The CDR3 DNA follows: TGTGCCAGCAGCCGGGGGCCGGGACGGAGCTCCTACAATGAGCAGTTCTTC. Full variable domain (outside the CDR3, taken from reference TRBV11-2 and TRBJ2-1): EAGVAQSPRYKIIEKRQSVAFWCNPISGHATLYWYQQILGQGPKLLIQFQNNGVVDDSQLPKDRFSAERLKGVDSTLKIQPAKLEDSAVYLCASSRGPGRSSYNEQFFGPGTRLTVL.